This T cell receptor (beta chain) was recorded in a study of vaccination and CD4 T cells after COVID-19. With the Oncomine TCR Beta short-read assay, DNA from cultured CD4+ T cells was sequenced. TCRdb re-called the PCR reads through MiXCR, storing one row per CDR3 protein. Seen here are under 10,000 distinct CDR3 sequences, 45% to 65% observed once, and the top ten hold around 13%. This clonotype rates as medium-sized. As yet, its antigen is unknown. The germline V gene has CDR1 LNHDA and CDR2 SQIVND (reference sequence). V was clipped by 5 bases and J by 2 bases, with 13 bases between them. There are 15 residues in the CDR3. Documented treatment: roughly 10-day PBMC culture with coronavirus spike peptide pools or control peptides (ViraFEST assay). During the years 2011-2018, before the COVID-19 pandemic, the unexposed donor's CD4+ T cells were collected. Each well received 2 million to 2.5 million PBMCs, cultured with about 9.4 IU/ml IL-2 and 8 to 10 ug/ml peptide pools.

Sequencing was done on a sample of CD4+ T cells from blood, cultured in vitro. The V call is TRBV19, the J call TRBJ1-5, with D possibly being TRBD1 (6 bases). The TCR was taken from a human donor in good health. CDR3 coding DNA: TGTGCCAGTAGTCCCCGGGGGGGGCGCAATCAGCCCCAGCATTTT. Protein sequence: CASSPRGGRNQPQHF.